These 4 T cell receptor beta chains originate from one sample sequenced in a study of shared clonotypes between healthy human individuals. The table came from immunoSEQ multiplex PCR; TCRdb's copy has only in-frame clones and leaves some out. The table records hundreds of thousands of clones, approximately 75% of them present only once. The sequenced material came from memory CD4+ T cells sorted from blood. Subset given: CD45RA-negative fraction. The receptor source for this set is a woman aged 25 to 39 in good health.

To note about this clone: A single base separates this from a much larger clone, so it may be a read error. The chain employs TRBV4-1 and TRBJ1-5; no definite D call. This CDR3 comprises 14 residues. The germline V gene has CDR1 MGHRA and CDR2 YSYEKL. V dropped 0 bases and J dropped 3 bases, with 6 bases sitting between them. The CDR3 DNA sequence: TGCGCCAGCAGCCAAGATCCGAACAATCAGCCCCAGCATTTT. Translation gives CASSQDPNNQPQHF.

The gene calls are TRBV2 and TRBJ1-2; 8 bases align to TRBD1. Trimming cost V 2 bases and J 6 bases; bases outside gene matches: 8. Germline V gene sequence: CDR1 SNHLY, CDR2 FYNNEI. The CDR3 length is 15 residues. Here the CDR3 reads CASSETLQGVNGYTF. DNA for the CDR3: TGTGCCAGCAGTGAAACACTACAGGGGGTTAATGGCTACACCTTC.

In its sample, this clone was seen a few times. CDR3 in DNA: TGTGCCAGCAGCTTGCTAGCGGGTCTGTACGAGCAGTACTTC. It translates to CASSLLAGLYEQYF. The V gene is TRBV5-5, the J gene TRBJ2-7, with 8 bases identical to TRBD2. With V trimmed by 1 base and J by 4 bases, 4 bases remained unmatched. Germline CDR1 is SGHKS and CDR2 is YYEKEE (reference sequence). The CDR3 length is 14 residues.

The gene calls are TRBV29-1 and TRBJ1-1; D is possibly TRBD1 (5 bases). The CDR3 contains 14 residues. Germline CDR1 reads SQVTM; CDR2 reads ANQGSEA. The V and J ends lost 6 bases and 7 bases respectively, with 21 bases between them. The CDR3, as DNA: TGCAGCGTCCATAACCAGGGTTGGAGACTTGAAGCTTTCTTT. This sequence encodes CSVHNQGWRLEAFF. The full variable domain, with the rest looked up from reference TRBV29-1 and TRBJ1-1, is SAVISQKPSRDICQRGTSLTIQCQVDSQVTMMFWYRQQPGQSLTLIATANQGSEATYESGFVIDKFPISRPNLTFSTLTVSNMSPEDSSIYLCSVHNQGWRLEAFFGQGTRLTVV.